The rows below give T cell receptor beta chains drawn from one sample of a study of CD8+ T cells in alopecia areata. Using immunoSEQ multiplex PCR, the repertoire was profiled, and TCRdb retains in-frame clones only, with some absent. In the table there are 150,000 to 200,000 clones, around three fifths of which are singletons. Sequencing used CD4+ T cells sorted from blood, obtained around week 49, from a patient treated with tofacitinib. The receptors were sampled from a human donor with alopecia areata. CDR3s include the opening cysteine and the closing phenylalanine or tryptophan. A D gene is named only where the DNA matches it firmly. Where a row states a size, it is once, few, many or the class of an expanded clone; other rows omit it.

NA	NA	TRBV4-3	TRBJ2-7	TGCGCCAGCAGCCAAGTTTTGTTGCACGAGCAGTACTTC	CASSQVLLHEQYF
TRBD1	few	TRBV7-9	TRBJ1-6	TGTGCCAGCAGCTCTGGGCTCCCCCCGACAGGGGATAGTACCCTCCACTTT	CASSSGLPPTGDSTLHF
TRBD1	NA	TRBV28	TRBJ1-5	TGTGCCAGCGTACCGGGACAGGGGGCAGGTCAGCCCCAGCATTTT	CASVPGQGAGQPQHF
TRBD1	NA	TRBV29-1	TRBJ1-2	TGCAGCGTAAGAGGGGGCGTGGGTGAAGGCTACACCTTC	CSVRGGVGEGYTF
NA	once	TRBV2	TRBJ1-1	TGTGCCAGCAGTGAAAATAGGGAAGCTTTCTTT	CASSENREAFF
NA	NA	TRBV30	TRBJ1-5	TGTGCCTGGAGTGCCGGGCTGTGGGGCAATCAGCCCCAGCATTTT	CAWSAGLWGNQPQHF
NA	NA	TRBV29-1	TRBJ1-2	TGCAGCGCCGGGACGGCTTATGGCTACACCTTC	CSAGTAYGYTF
NA	once	TRBV15	TRBJ2-6	TGTGCCACCAGCAGAGACTCTGGGGCCAACGTCCTGACTTTC	CATSRDSGANVLTF
TRBD2	NA	TRBV10-3	TRBJ2-5	TGTGCCATCAGTGAGGCGACTAGCGGGTCGGAGACCCAGTACTTC	CAISEATSGSETQYF
TRBD1	NA	TRBV29-1	TRBJ1-1	TGCAGCGTTGCAGGGGGCCCTGAAGCTTTCTTT	CSVAGGPEAFF
NA	NA	TRBV29-1	TRBJ2-7	TGCAGCGTTGAGGAGGACACCTACGAGCAGTACTTC	CSVEEDTYEQYF
NA	NA	TRBV29-1	TRBJ2-2	TGCAGCGTTGAAGGTGGTCCAGGGGAGGCCGGGGAGCTGTTTTTT	CSVEGGPGEAGELFF
NA	NA	TRBV9	TRBJ1-6	TGTGCCAGCAGCGTAGGCGGCAGGAATTCACCCCTCCACTTT	CASSVGGRNSPLHF
NA	few	TRBV9	TRBJ2-3	TGTGCCAGCAGCGCCGGTCCGGGACAAAGCACAGATACGCAGTATTTT	CASSAGPGQSTDTQYF
NA	NA	TRBV29-1	TRBJ1-2	TGCAGCGTTGATCGCTCGGCAGGGAGACATGGCTACACCTTC	CSVDRSAGRHGYTF
TRBD2	NA	TRBV4-1	TRBJ2-7	TGCGCCAGCAGCCGCACACCCGGGGGGAGGACTATGTACTACGAGCAGTACTTC	CASSRTPGGRTMYYEQYF
TRBD1	NA	TRBV25-1	TRBJ1-6	TGTGCCAGCAGTGTGGACAGGTTTGGTTCACCCCTCCACTTT	CASSVDRFGSPLHF
NA	NA	TRBV5-1	TRBJ2-3	TGCGCCAGCAGGTCTGGGGCCCTGGGGCCCACAGATACGCAGTATTTT	CASRSGALGPTDTQYF
NA	NA	TRBV19	TRBJ1-1	TGTGCCAGTATTAGCCGTTCGATCGACACTGAAGCTTTCTTT	CASISRSIDTEAFF